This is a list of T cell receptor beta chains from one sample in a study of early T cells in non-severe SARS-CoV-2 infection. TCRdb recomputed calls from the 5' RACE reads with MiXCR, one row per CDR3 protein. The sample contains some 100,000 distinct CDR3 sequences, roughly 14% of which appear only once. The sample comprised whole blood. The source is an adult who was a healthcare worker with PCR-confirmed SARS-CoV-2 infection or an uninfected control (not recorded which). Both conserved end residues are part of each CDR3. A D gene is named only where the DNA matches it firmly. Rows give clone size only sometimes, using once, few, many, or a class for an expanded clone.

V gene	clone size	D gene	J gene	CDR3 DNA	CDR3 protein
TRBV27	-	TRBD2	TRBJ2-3	TGTGCCAGCAGTCCCGGACTAGCGGGGTGGGAAGATACGCAGTATTTT	CASSPGLAGWEDTQYF
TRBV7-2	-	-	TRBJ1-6	TGTGCCAGCAGCTTAGGGGGAATGTATTCACCCCTCCACTTT	CASSLGGMYSPLHF
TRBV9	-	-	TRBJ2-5	TGTGCCAGCAGCAGGAGCGCTGGGGATCTTCAAGAGACCCAGTACTTC	CASSRSAGDLQETQYF
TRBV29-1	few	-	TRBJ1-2	TGCAGCGTTGATGACTACACCTTC	CSVDDYTF
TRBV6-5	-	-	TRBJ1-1	TGTGCCAGTTTTACGAACACTGAAGCTTTCTTT	CASFTNTEAFF
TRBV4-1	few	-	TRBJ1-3	TGCGCCAGCAGATCCCTTCGGGAAAACACCATATATTTT	CASRSLRENTIYF
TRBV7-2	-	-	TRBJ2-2	TGTGCCAGCAGCTTAGACGGGGGCCTCACCGGGGAGCTGTTTTTT	CASSLDGGLTGELFF
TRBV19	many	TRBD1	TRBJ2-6	TGTGCCAGTAGTGCTGGACAGGGGGCATCTGGGGCCAACGTCCTGACTTTC	CASSAGQGASGANVLTF
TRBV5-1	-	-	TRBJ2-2	TGCGCCAGCAGCTTGGAAACCGGGGAGCTGTTTTTT	CASSLETGELFF
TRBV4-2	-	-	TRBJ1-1	TGTGCCAGCAGCGGGTTCGAGCAAATGAACACTGAAGCTTTCTTT	CASSGFEQMNTEAFF
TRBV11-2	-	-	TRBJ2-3	TGTGCCAGCAGCTTAGAGGGGGCCACAGATACGCAGTATTTT	CASSLEGATDTQYF
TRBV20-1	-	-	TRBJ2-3	TGCAGTGTTAAGACACCCATGGGAACGCAGTATTTT	CSVKTPMGTQYF
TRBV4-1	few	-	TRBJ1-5	TGCGCCAGCAGCCAGCAATATCAACGGCCCCAGCATTTT	CASSQQYQRPQHF
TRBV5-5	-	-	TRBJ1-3	TGTGCCAGCAGCTTGGGATTCGGAAACACCATATATTTT	CASSLGFGNTIYF
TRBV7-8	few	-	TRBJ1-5	TGTGCCAGCAGCTGGCGGACGGATAGCAATCAGCCCCAGCATTTT	CASSWRTDSNQPQHF
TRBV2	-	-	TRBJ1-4	TGTGCCAGCAGTGAACGGGGGATGTATGGAGAAAAACTGTTTTTT	CASSERGMYGEKLFF
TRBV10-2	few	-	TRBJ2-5	TGCGCCAGCAGTGTTCGACGGAACCAAGAGACCCAGTACTTC	CASSVRRNQETQYF
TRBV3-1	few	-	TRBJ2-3	TGTGCCAGCAGCCAAAAGAGTCGGGGAGCTAGCACAGATACGCAGTATTTT	CASSQKSRGASTDTQYF
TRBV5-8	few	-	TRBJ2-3	TGTGCCAGCAGCTTGGTCAGGACAGATACGCAGTATTTT	CASSLVRTDTQYF
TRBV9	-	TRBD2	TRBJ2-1	TGTGCCAGCAGCGTTCGTCCCGGGGGGGCCAATGAGCAGTTCTTC	CASSVRPGGANEQFF
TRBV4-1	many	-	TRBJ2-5	TGCGCCAGCAGCCAACTAGATCCAAAGACCCAGTACTTC	CASSQLDPKTQYF
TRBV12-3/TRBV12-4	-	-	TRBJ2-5	TGTGCCAGCAGTTTCCTCGAAGGGGACGGGGAGACCCAGTACTTC	CASSFLEGDGETQYF
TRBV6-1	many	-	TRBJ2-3	TGTGCCAGCAGTCTCCGATTTAGGGGGGGGCTCACAGATACGCAGTATTTT	CASSLRFRGGLTDTQYF
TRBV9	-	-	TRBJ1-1	TGTGCCAGCAGCGTAGTGGAGGCGTACACTGAAGCTTTCTTT	CASSVVEAYTEAFF
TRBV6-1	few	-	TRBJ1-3	TGTGCCAGCAGTGAAGCCGCGGTCGCGGGAGGAAACACCATATATTTT	CASSEAAVAGGNTIYF
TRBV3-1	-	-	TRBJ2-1	TGTGCCAGCAGCCAATCGACGGGTGAGCAGTTCTTC	CASSQSTGEQFF
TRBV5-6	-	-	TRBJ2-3	TGTGCCAGCACCGACTATCGCACAGATACGCAGTATTTT	CASTDYRTDTQYF
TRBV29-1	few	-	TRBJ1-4	TGCAGCGTGACGCAGGGGTCTGCAACTAATGAAAAACTGTTTTTT	CSVTQGSATNEKLFF
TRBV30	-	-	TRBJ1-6	TGTGCCTGGAGTGTACCCGGCAGGGACTCACCCCTCCACTTT	CAWSVPGRDSPLHF
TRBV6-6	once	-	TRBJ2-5	TGTGCCAGCACCTTGGGGCTTGAGGTAGAGACCCAGTACTTC	CASTLGLEVETQYF
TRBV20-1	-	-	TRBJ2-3	TGCAGTGCTAGAGATGGGGAGCTTCCTAGCACAGATACGCAGTATTTT	CSARDGELPSTDTQYF
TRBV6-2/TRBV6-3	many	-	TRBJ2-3	TGTGCCAGCAGTTACACGTTACAAAATCCTAGCACAGATACGCAGTATTTT	CASSYTLQNPSTDTQYF
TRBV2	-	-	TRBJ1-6	TGTGCCAGCAGTGTAGAGAGGGGGGCAAATTCACCCCTCCACTTT	CASSVERGANSPLHF
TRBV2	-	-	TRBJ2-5	TGTGCCAGCAGTGTTTTCCTCCAAGAGACCCAGTACTTC	CASSVFLQETQYF
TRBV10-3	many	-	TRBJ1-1	TGTGCCATCAGTGAAAAGGTGAACACTGAAGCTTTCTTT	CAISEKVNTEAFF
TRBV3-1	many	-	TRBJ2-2	TGTGCCAGCAGCCCTCCGGGCACCGGGGAGCTGTTTTTT	CASSPPGTGELFF
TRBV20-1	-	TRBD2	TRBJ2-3	TGCAGTGCCAAAGCAGCGGGGGGGCAAGATACGCAGTATTTT	CSAKAAGGQDTQYF
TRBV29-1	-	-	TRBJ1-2	TGCAGCGTTGCAGGGGATGACTATGGCTACACCTTC	CSVAGDDYGYTF
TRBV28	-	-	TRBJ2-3	TGTGCCAGCAGCCCTCATGCAGGGACCGATACGCAGTATTTT	CASSPHAGTDTQYF
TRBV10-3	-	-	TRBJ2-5	TGTGCCATCAGTGATCACAGGGACCTCCAAGAGACCCAGTACTTC	CAISDHRDLQETQYF
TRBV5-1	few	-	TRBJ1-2	TGCGCCAGCAGCTTGACATACCCGGGAGCTAACTATGGCTACACCTTC	CASSLTYPGANYGYTF
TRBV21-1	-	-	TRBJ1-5	TGTGCCAGCCGCAATAAAGAGGGGGACGGGTTTTTAGGATATGGGAATCAGCCCCAGCATTTT	CASRNKEGDGFLGYGNQPQHF
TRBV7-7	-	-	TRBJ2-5	TGTGCCAGCAGCTTAGACCGGAAGGAGACCCAGTACTTC	CASSLDRKETQYF
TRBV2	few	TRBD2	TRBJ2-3	TGTGCCAGCAGGCGAAGACTAGCGGGCCCCACAGATACGCAGTATTTT	CASRRRLAGPTDTQYF
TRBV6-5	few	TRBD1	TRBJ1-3	TGTGCCAGCAGTCTCGGACAGGGAGTAAGAAACACCATATATTTT	CASSLGQGVRNTIYF
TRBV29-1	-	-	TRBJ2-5	TGCAGCGTTGAAAGGGGGGGGCAGCAAGAGACCCAGTACTTC	CSVERGGQQETQYF
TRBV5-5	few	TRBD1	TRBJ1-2	TGTGCCAGCAGCTTCTCCCAGACAGGGGCTAACTATGGCTACACCTTC	CASSFSQTGANYGYTF
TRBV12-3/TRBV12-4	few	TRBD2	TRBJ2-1	TGTGCCAGCAGTTCGGGACTAGCGGGGGGGCTCCGTCAGTTCTTC	CASSSGLAGGLRQFF
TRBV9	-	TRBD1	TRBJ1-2	TGTGCCAGCAGCGCAGAGACAGGGGTATATGGCTACACCTTC	CASSAETGVYGYTF
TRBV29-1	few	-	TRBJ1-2	TGCAGCGTTGAATACCTGGGGCGGGATGGCTACACCTTC	CSVEYLGRDGYTF
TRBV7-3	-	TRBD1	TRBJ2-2	TGTGCCAGCAGTCGGGGACAGGGGGCGAACACCGGGGAGCTGTTTTTT	CASSRGQGANTGELFF
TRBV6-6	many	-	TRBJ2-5	TGTGCCATCAGGGGGGGAGCGGAGACCCAGTACTTC	CAIRGGAETQYF
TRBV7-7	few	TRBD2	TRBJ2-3	TGTGCCAGCAGCGCGCGCGGGGGTTTGCAGTATTTT	CASSARGGLQYF